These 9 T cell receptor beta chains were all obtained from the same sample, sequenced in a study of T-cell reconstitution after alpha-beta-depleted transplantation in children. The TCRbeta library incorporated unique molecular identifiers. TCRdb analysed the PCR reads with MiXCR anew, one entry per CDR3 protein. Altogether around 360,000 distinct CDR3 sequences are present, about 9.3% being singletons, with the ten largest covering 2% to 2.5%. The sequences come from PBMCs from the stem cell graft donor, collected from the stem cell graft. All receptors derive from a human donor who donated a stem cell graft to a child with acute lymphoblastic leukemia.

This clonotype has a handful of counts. The CDR3 is CASSLSPSYPSGANVLTF. The CDR3 DNA follows: TGCGCCAGCAGCTTGTCTCCCAGCTACCCGTCTGGGGCCAACGTCCTGACTTTC. The chain uses TRBV5-1 and TRBJ2-6; the D is unclear. Germline-derived CDR1 and CDR2 are SGHRS and YFSETQ. V shed 1 base and J shed 1 base, with 15 bases lying between them. The length of the CDR3 is 18 residues.

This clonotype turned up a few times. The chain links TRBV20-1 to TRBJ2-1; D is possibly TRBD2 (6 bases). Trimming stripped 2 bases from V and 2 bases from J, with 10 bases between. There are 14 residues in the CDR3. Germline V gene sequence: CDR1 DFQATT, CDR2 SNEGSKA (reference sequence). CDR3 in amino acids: CSARSAGAYNEQFF. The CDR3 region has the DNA TGCAGTGCTAGATCAGCGGGTGCCTACAATGAGCAGTTCTTC.

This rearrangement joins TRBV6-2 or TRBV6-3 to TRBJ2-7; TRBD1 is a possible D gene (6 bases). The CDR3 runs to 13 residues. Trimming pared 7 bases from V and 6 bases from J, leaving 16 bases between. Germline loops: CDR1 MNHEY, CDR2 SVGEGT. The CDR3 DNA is TGTGCCAGCATCAACCGGGACACCGCCGAGCAGTACTTC. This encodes CASINRDTAEQYF.

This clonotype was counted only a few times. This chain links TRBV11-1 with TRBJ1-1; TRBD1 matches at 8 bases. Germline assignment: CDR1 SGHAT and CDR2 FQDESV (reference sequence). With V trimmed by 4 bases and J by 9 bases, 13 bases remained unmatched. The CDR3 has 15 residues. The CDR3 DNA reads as TGTGCCAGCAGCTACAACAGACAGGGGAACCAACAAGCTTTCTTT. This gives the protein CASSYNRQGNQQAFF.

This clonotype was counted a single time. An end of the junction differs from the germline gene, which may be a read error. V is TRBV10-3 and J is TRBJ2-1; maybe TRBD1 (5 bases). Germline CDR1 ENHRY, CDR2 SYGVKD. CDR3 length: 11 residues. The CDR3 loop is CAFSSRQFRFF. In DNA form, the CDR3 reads TGTGCCTTCAGCTCTCGACAGTTTCGGTTCTTC.

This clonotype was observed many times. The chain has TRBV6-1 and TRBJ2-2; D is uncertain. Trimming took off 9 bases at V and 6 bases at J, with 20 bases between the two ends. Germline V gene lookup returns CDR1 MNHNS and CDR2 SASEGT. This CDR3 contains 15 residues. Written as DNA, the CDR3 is TGTGCCAGGAACCAAGGAGTCTCTAGGGCCGGGGAGCTGTTTTTT. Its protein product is CARNQGVSRAGELFF.

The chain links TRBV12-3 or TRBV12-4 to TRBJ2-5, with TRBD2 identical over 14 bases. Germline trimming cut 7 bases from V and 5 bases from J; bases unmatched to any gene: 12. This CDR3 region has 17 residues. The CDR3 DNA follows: TGTGCCAGCACCACACGGGGGACTAGCGGGAGTTGGGAGACCCAGTACTTC. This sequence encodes CASTTRGTSGSWETQYF.

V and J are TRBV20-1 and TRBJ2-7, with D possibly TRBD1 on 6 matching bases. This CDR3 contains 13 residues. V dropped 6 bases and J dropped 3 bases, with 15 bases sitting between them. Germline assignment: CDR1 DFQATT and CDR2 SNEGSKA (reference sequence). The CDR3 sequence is CSARPGTNYEQYF. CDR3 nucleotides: TGCAGTGCCCGTCCCGGGACAAACTACGAGCAGTACTTC.

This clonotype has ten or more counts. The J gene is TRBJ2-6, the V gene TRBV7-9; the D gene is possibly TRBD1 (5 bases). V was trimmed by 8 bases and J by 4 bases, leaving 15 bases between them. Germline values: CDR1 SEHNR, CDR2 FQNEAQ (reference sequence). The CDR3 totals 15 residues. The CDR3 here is CASGALNWGANVLTF. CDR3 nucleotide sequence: TGTGCCAGCGGGGCCCTTAATTGGGGGGCCAACGTCCTGACTTTC.